This TCR beta chain was identified in a study of blood T cell repertoires in COVID-19. For the study at large: Sample material is recorded as cDNA or gDNA derived from T cells, B-cell-depleted T cells, or PBMCs.

This clone was seen just once. The repertoire was sequenced with immunoSEQ multiplex PCR; TCRdb's copy has only in-frame clones and lacks some. The table records approximately 500,000 clones, roughly 87% of them present only once. Seattle patient enrollment occurred during active infection, with longitudinal follow-up thereafter. Germline CDR1 and CDR2: SGHNT and YYREEE (reference sequence). CDR3 size: 14 residues. Trimming cost V 3 bases and J 8 bases; bases outside gene matches: 3. The sequence was collected from a man younger than 35 with COVID-19, enrolled during active disease. J is TRBJ1-6 and V is TRBV5-4; 9 bases are shared with TRBD1. The sequenced material came from peripheral blood. In DNA form, the CDR3 reads TGTGCCAGCAGCTGGGACAGGGAGGATTCACCCCTCCACTTT. This encodes CASSWDREDSPLHF.